The clone carrying this T cell receptor beta chain was seen ten or more times. A junction end diverges from the germline sequence, so it may reflect a read error. This sample was included in a study of T-cell reconstitution after alpha-beta-depleted transplantation in children. Germline V gene data show CDR1 as ENHRY and CDR2 as SYGVKD. The CDR3 is made up of 14 amino acids. Unique molecular identifiers were built into the TCRbeta library. In TCRdb, the PCR reads were re-called with MiXCR into one record per CDR3 protein. Of some 400,000 distinct CDR3 sequences in the sample, just over 20% were seen once.

The sequence was obtained from a human donor who donated a stem cell graft to a child with acute myeloid leukemia. Sequencing used PBMCs from the stem cell graft donor, obtained from the stem cell graft. The chain has TRBV10-3 and TRBJ2-1; 7 bases map to TRBD2. The CDR3 sequence is CAITMTSSDNEQFF. CDR3 bases: TGTGCCATCACCATGACTAGCTCCGACAATGAGCAGTTCTTC.